One sample yielded the 8 T cell receptor beta chains listed below, sequenced in a study of a mutant IDH1 vaccine in newly diagnosed glioma. The time point is: week 23, last vaccination. A single vaccine dose contained 300 ug of mutant IDH1 20-mer peptide, and topical imiquimod was used with it. These receptors have no known antigen. The protocol was immunoSEQ multiplex PCR, while the TCRdb copy is restricted to in-frame clones and leaves out a portion. Counted here are roughly 30,000 clones, about four fifths occurring once; the ten biggest clones make up roughly a sixth. The specimen was PBMCs, collected from a glioma patient whose treatment included an IDH1 peptide vaccine. Receptors were obtained from a young woman with glioma.

The chain's CDR3 is CASQKGEAFF. Here the CDR3 DNA reads TGTGCCAGCCAAAAGGGTGAGGCTTTCTTT. This rearrangement joins TRBV2 to TRBJ1-1; unclear D gene. The germline CDR1 and CDR2 sequences are SNHLY and FYNNEI. The germline V and J ends were trimmed by 8 bases and 11 bases, with 12 bases remaining between them. The CDR3 is 10 residues long.

The chain combines TRBV7-8 with TRBJ2-2; 12 positions agree with TRBD1. This CDR3 region has 16 residues. V shed 5 bases, J shed 7 bases, and the junction held 8 bases outside the gene matches. The V gene's germline CDR1 is SGHVS and CDR2 FQNEAQ. CDR3 region: CASSPRDRGRVGELFF. The CDR3 DNA reads as TGTGCCAGCAGCCCCCGGGACAGGGGGCGCGTCGGGGAGCTGTTTTTT.

CDR3 sequence (DNA): TGTGCCACCAGCGCGGGGCAGGGCAATCAGCCCCAGCATTTT. Protein: CATSAGQGNQPQHF. The rearrangement uses TRBV15 and TRBJ1-5; a weak D match, TRBD1 (5 bases). The germline V gene encodes CDR1 LNHNV and CDR2 YYDKDF (reference sequence). V was shortened by 5 bases and J by 2 bases, with 10 bases between the two germline ends. This CDR3 spans 14 amino acids.

V and J are TRBV7-9 and TRBJ1-5, with D perhaps TRBD1 (6 bases). CDR3 length: 15 amino acids. Looked up from germline, CDR1 is SEHNR and CDR2 is FQNEAQ (reference sequence). Trimming took 5 bases from V and 2 from J, leaving 13 bases between them. The CDR3 DNA follows: TGTGCCAGCAGCGCCGGGGGCCAGGGCAATCAGCCCCAGCATTTT. Its translation is CASSAGGQGNQPQHF.

The chain couples TRBV18 to TRBJ1-1; possibly TRBD1 for D (5 bases). The CDR3 contains 13 residues. V shed 6 bases and J shed 1 base, with 9 bases lying between them. CDR1 is KGHSH and CDR2 is LQKENI in the germline V gene. CDR3 nucleotides: TGTGCCAGCTCTACAGGTAGGAACACTGAAGCTTTCTTT. It codes for CASSTGRNTEAFF.

The rearrangement joins TRBV6-5 to TRBJ2-3; 9 nucleotides match TRBD2. The V and J ends lost 4 bases and 4 bases, in that order; junction bases with no gene match: 9. Germline assignment: CDR1 MNHEY and CDR2 SVGAGI. The CDR3 loop spans 16 amino acids. CDR3 protein: CASSSPGGGAADTQYF. The CDR3, as DNA: TGTGCCAGCAGTTCCCCTGGCGGGGGGGCGGCAGATACGCAGTATTTT.

The chain couples TRBV7-9 to TRBJ1-4; no definite D call. The V and J ends lost 1 base and 0 bases respectively, with 3 bases between them. Germline CDR1 SEHNR, CDR2 FQNEAQ (reference sequence). The length of the CDR3 is 14 residues. The DNA for the CDR3 is TGTGCCAGCAGCTTAGTCTCAACTAATGAAAAACTGTTTTTT. Translation: CASSLVSTNEKLFF.

The chain combines TRBV5-6 with TRBJ1-2; 8 bases fit TRBD1. The ends lost 4 bases at V and 4 bases at J; junction bases unmatched: 9. The CDR3 is made up of 15 amino acids. CDR1 and CDR2 from the germline V gene are SGHDT and YYEEEE. DNA of the CDR3: TGTGCCAGCAGCCCAACACAGGGGGAGCCCTATGGCTACACCTTC. This gives the protein CASSPTQGEPYGYTF.